This entry lists 28 T cell receptor beta chains sequenced from one sample in a study of a mutant IDH1 vaccine in newly diagnosed glioma. No cognate antigen is known for these TCRs. Time point reported: week 5, during vaccination. With topical imiquimod, each dose of the vaccine consisted of 300 ug of mutant IDH1 20-mer peptide. The repertoire was sequenced with immunoSEQ multiplex PCR; TCRdb's copy has only in-frame clones and lacks some. The table lists around 40,000 clones, approximately 83% of them singletons. The sample here was PBMCs, taken from a glioma patient whose treatment included an IDH1 peptide vaccine. These receptors all come from a man aged 40-49 years with glioma.

The CDR3 nucleotides read TGCGCCAGCAGCCCCCTTGTGACCGAAGGCGATCAGCCCCAGCATTTT. It specifies CASSPLVTEGDQPQHF. The V and J genes are TRBV5-1 and TRBJ1-5; no reliable D call. The V gene lost 4 bases and the J gene lost 5 bases, with 19 bases spanning the gap. Germline CDR1 reads SGHRS; CDR2 reads YFSETQ. The length of the CDR3 is 16 residues.

The CDR3 nucleotides are TGCGCCAGCAGCTTACGGACAGGGGGCTACGAGCAGTACTTC. This codes for CASSLRTGGYEQYF. The rearrangement joins TRBV5-1 to TRBJ2-5, with 10 bases identical to TRBD1. Near its end, the DNA agrees better with TRBJ2-7, so the J call may be wrong. The V gene's germline CDR1 is SGHRS and CDR2 YFSETQ. There are 14 residues in the CDR3.

Only one count was recorded for this clone. The chain is built from TRBV6-5 and TRBJ1-2, with D maybe TRBD1 (5 bases). The germline V gene encodes CDR1 MNHEY and CDR2 SVGAGI. Trimming removed 5 bases from V and 8 bases from J, with 12 bases in between. This CDR3 has 12 amino acids. DNA of the CDR3: TGTGCCAGCAGTCGCCGGAGGGACGGCTACACCTTC. This encodes CASSRRRDGYTF.

This clone was seen a few times. V is TRBV14 and J is TRBJ2-7, with D perhaps given as TRBD1 or TRBD2 (6 bases each). This CDR3 is built from 16 residues. CDR1 is SGHDN and CDR2 is FVKESK in the germline V gene. Trimming shortened V by 2 bases and J by 9 bases, and 23 bases separated the two germline ends. Here the CDR3 reads CASSQRGRGLLMGQYF. CDR3 sequence (DNA): TGTGCCAGCAGCCAAAGGGGACGGGGGCTTCTAATGGGGCAGTACTTC.

The rearrangement joins TRBV7-9 to TRBJ1-1, with D uncertain. Germline values: CDR1 SEHNR, CDR2 FQNEAQ (reference sequence). V gave up 3 bases and J gave up 11 bases, with 16 bases separating them. CDR3 length: 13 residues. The CDR3 spells CASSFRGLASAFF. CDR3 in DNA: TGTGCCAGCAGCTTTAGAGGCCTTGCGTCGGCTTTCTTT.

J is TRBJ2-1 and V is TRBV5-1; 10 nucleotides match TRBD2. Germline lookup yields CDR1 SGHRS and CDR2 YFSETQ. With V trimmed by 4 bases and J by 4 bases, 5 bases remained unmatched. The CDR3 sequence is 15 residues long. The CDR3: CASSALAGVYNEQFF. CDR3 DNA: TGCGCCAGCAGCGCCCTAGCGGGAGTGTACAATGAGCAGTTCTTC.

This chain links TRBV7-2 with TRBJ2-7, with 8 bases identical to TRBD2. This CDR3 spans 14 amino acids. With 4 bases clipped from V and 5 bases from J, the junction kept 7 bases outside the gene matches. CDR1 is SGHTA and CDR2 is FQGNSA in the germline V gene. CDR3 in DNA: TGTGCCAGCAGCTCGACGGGGGGGGCTGACGAGCAGTACTTC. It is translated as CASSSTGGADEQYF.

The rearrangement uses TRBV14 and TRBJ1-5, with TRBD1 identical over 9 bases. The CDR3 covers 21 residues. Germline values: CDR1 SGHDN, CDR2 FVKESK. With V trimmed by 3 bases and J by 2 bases, 20 bases remained unmatched. CDR3 sequence reads: CASSHSQIRDRVPSCNQPQHF. In DNA, the CDR3 is TGTGCCAGCAGCCATAGCCAAATCCGGGACAGGGTCCCCTCTTGCAATCAGCCCCAGCATTTT.

The chain recombines TRBV6-1 with TRBJ2-3, with TRBD1 identical over 8 bases. CDR3 length: 15 residues. In germline, CDR1 is MNHNS, CDR2 SASEGT. Trimming removed 4 bases from V and 5 bases from J; junction bases left unmatched: 8. The CDR3 sequence is CASSGRTGQGDTQYF. For the CDR3, the DNA is TGTGCCAGCAGTGGGCGGACAGGGCAGGGAGATACGCAGTATTTT.

CDR3 sequence reads: CASSLEGGSSGNTIYF. Written as DNA, the CDR3 is TGTGCCAGCAGCTTAGAGGGGGGGAGCTCTGGAAACACCATATATTTT. The chain has TRBV2 and TRBJ1-3; tentatively, D is TRBD1 (6 bases). V dropped 6 bases and J dropped 0 bases, with 15 bases sitting between them. The CDR3 is 16 amino acids. The germline CDR1 and CDR2 sequences are SNHLY and FYNNEI.

The rearrangement links TRBV13 to TRBJ2-7, with 8 bases matching TRBD2. Germline V lookup: CDR1 PRHDT, CDR2 FYEKMQ (reference sequence). V shed 5 bases and J 2 bases; nucleotides not matched to a gene: 8. CDR3 length: 15 residues. CDR3 amino acids: CASSGGSGGAYEQYF. Here the CDR3 DNA reads TGTGCCAGCAGCGGGGGAAGCGGGGGCGCCTACGAGCAGTACTTC.

V usage is TRBV19 and J usage is TRBJ2-7, with 10 nucleotides matching TRBD2. Germline lookup yields CDR1 LNHDA and CDR2 SQIVND (reference sequence). Losses at the gene ends were 6 bases for V and 4 bases for J; bases not matched to a gene: 6. The CDR3 is 14 residues long. This CDR3 is CASRRAGGPYEQYF. DNA of the CDR3: TGTGCCAGTAGACGAGCGGGAGGGCCGTACGAGCAGTACTTC.

This chain connects TRBV27 to TRBJ2-2; no definite D call. This CDR3 region has 15 residues. Germline CDR1 MNHEY, CDR2 SMNVEV (reference sequence). V was pared by 5 bases and J by 2 bases, with 12 bases between. CDR3 sequence reads: CASSLNSLNTGELFF. The CDR3 bases are TGTGCCAGCAGTCTTAACAGCCTAAACACCGGGGAGCTGTTTTTT.

The J gene is TRBJ2-1, the V gene TRBV23-1; the match to TRBD2 covers 13 bases. TRBV23-1 has ORF status, its function being uncertain. The ends lost 2 bases at V and 0 bases at J; junction bases unmatched: 13. The CDR3 covers 21 residues. In nucleotides, the CDR3 is TGCGCCAGCAGTCAAGAAAGACTAGCGGGAGGCCCACCCAGCTCCTACAATGAGCAGTTCTTC. Protein sequence: CASSQERLAGGPPSSYNEQFF.

This clone was observed a handful of times. In DNA, the CDR3 is TGCGCCAGCAGCTTGGATCCGTTGCCGAACACTGAAGCTTTCTTT. It codes for CASSLDPLPNTEAFF. The rearrangement links TRBV5-1 to TRBJ1-1; no clear D gene. Germline CDR1 is SGHRS and CDR2 is YFSETQ. Trimming took off 0 bases at V and 1 base at J, with 10 bases between the two ends. The CDR3 is 15 residues long.

The chain has TRBV7-9 and TRBJ2-1; TRBD2 agrees at 13 bases. After removal of 6 bases from V and 6 bases from J, the junction contained 8 bases not matched to a gene. CDR1 is SEHNR and CDR2 is FQNEAQ in the germline V gene (reference sequence). This CDR3 comprises 16 residues. CDR3 amino acids: CASRSTGTSGTNEQFF. As DNA, the CDR3 is TGTGCCAGCAGAAGTACCGGGACTAGCGGGACCAATGAGCAGTTCTTC.

The chain recombines TRBV5-1 with TRBJ2-1, with TRBD2 matching over 10 bases. From germline, CDR1 is SGHRS and CDR2 YFSETQ. Trimming at V came to 3 bases and at J to 1 base, leaving 10 bases not matched to a gene. The CDR3 consists of 18 residues. This CDR3 is CASSSVPSGSSSYNEQFF. The CDR3 region has the DNA TGCGCCAGCAGCTCCGTCCCTAGCGGGAGTTCTTCCTACAATGAGCAGTTCTTC.

The chain uses TRBV29-1 and TRBJ2-3, with D perhaps matching TRBD2 (6 bases). The germline V and J ends were trimmed by 0 bases and 5 bases, with 12 bases remaining between them. The CDR3 contains 14 residues. The germline CDR1 and CDR2 sequences are SQVTM and ANQGSEA. The DNA for the CDR3 is TGCAGCGTTGAAGATTGGCCGGAGGGAGATACGCAGTATTTT. Protein: CSVEDWPEGDTQYF.

This clone was found a few times. This chain joins TRBV2 and TRBJ1-4; D remains unclear. The germline V gene has CDR1 SNHLY and CDR2 FYNNEI. The CDR3 is made up of 15 amino acids. Trimming pared 2 bases from V and 7 bases from J, leaving 14 bases between. This chain's CDR3 is CASSERRGVGEKLFF. In nucleotides, the CDR3 is TGTGCCAGCAGTGAACGACGGGGTGTGGGTGAAAAACTGTTTTTT. The variable domain in full, completed from reference TRBV2 and TRBJ1-4, reads EPEVTQTPSHQVTQMGQEVILRCVPISNHLYFYWYRQILGQKVEFLVSFYNNEISEKSEIFDDQFSVERPDGSNFTLKIRSTKLEDSAMYFCASSERRGVGEKLFFGSGTQLSVL.

The CDR3 DNA sequence: TGTGCCAGCGGGCCCAGAGGCTACAATGAGCAGTTCTTC. This gives the protein CASGPRGYNEQFF. The chain is built from TRBV7-2 and TRBJ2-1; D is uncertain. Trimming pared 8 bases from V and 3 bases from J, leaving 11 bases between. Germline CDR1 reads SGHTA; CDR2 reads FQGNSA. The CDR3 is 13 amino acids.

The V call is TRBV20-1, the J call TRBJ2-5; D gene uncertain. The germline V gene has CDR1 DFQATT and CDR2 SNEGSKA (reference sequence). The CDR3 covers 11 residues. With 6 bases removed from V and 5 bases from J, the gap between germline ends came to 10 bases. The CDR3 loop is CSAFTRETQYF. DNA for the CDR3: TGCAGTGCGTTCACGAGGGAGACCCAGTACTTC.

This clone appeared a few times. The rearrangement joins TRBV10-3 to TRBJ2-7; possible D gene TRBD2, 6 bases. The germline V gene encodes CDR1 ENHRY and CDR2 SYGVKD. The V end lost 5 bases, the J end lost 0 bases, and 11 bases lay between the germline ends. The CDR3 runs to 14 residues. CDR3 nucleotides: TGTGCCATCAGTCCGGGACTTAACTCCTACGAGCAGTACTTC. This gives the protein CAISPGLNSYEQYF.

The chain uses TRBV4-1 and TRBJ2-3, with D perhaps being TRBD1 or TRBD2 (6 bases each). From germline, CDR1 is MGHRA and CDR2 YSYEKL. The V and J ends lost 1 base and 3 bases respectively, with 14 bases between them. This CDR3 comprises 16 residues. CDR3 in amino acids: CASSQGRGAGTDTQYF. The CDR3 region has the DNA TGCGCCAGCAGCCAAGGAAGGGGGGCGGGGACAGATACGCAGTATTTT.

This clone has only a few counts. V gene TRBV6-6 combines with J gene TRBJ1-1, with D maybe TRBD1 (5 bases). V lost 7 bases and J lost 6, with 9 bases in between. Germline V gene sequence: CDR1 MNHNY, CDR2 SVGAGI (reference sequence). The CDR3 consists of 11 residues. The CDR3 loop is CASNGAAEAFF. In DNA form, the CDR3 reads TGTGCCAGCAACGGGGCGGCTGAAGCTTTCTTT.

The chain carries TRBV27 and TRBJ2-7; D might be TRBD1 (7 bases). Germline-derived CDR1 and CDR2 are MNHEY and SMNVEV (reference sequence). This CDR3 spans 15 amino acids. Trimming cost V 6 bases and J 5 bases, with 20 bases left between them. Here the CDR3 DNA reads TGTGCCAGCAGACCGACCGACAGGGAGGCCCACGAGCAGTACTTC. Protein: CASRPTDREAHEQYF.

The chain carries TRBV7-2 and TRBJ2-3; D is uncertain. V lost 4 bases to trimming and J lost 2 bases, with 4 bases between them. This CDR3 has 12 residues. From germline, CDR1 is SGHTA and CDR2 FQGNSA. CDR3 sequence: CASSSFTDTQYF. CDR3 nucleotide sequence: TGTGCCAGCAGCTCTTTCACAGATACGCAGTATTTT.

The J gene is TRBJ1-2, the V gene TRBV4-3, with 7 positions matching TRBD1. The germline gives CDR1 LGHNA, CDR2 YSLEER. This CDR3 is 15 amino acids long. Unmatched junction bases numbered 6, after V lost 1 base and J lost 4 bases. CDR3 in DNA: TGCGCCAGCAGCCAAGTTTTAGGGGGCATCTATGGCTACACCTTC. Its translation: CASSQVLGGIYGYTF.

The gene calls are TRBV11-2 and TRBJ1-5; D perhaps matches TRBD1 (5 bases). This CDR3 is 15 amino acids long. Germline V gene data show CDR1 as SGHAT and CDR2 as FQNNGV. V was pared by 4 bases and J by 0 bases, with 10 bases between. The CDR3 sequence is CASSSGGYSNQPQHF. Written as DNA, the CDR3 is TGTGCCAGCAGCTCGGGGGGTTATAGCAATCAGCCCCAGCATTTT.